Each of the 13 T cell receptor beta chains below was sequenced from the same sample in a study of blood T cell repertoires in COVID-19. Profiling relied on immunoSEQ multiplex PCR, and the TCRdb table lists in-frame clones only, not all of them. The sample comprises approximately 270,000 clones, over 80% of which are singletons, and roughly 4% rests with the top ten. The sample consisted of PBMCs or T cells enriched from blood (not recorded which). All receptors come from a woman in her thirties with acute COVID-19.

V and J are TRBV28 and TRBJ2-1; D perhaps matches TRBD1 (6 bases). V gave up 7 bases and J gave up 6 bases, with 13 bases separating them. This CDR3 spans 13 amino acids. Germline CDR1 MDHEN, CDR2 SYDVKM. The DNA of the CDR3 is TGTGCCAGCACGGTCTTCAGGGGCAATGAGCAGTTCTTC. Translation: CASTVFRGNEQFF.

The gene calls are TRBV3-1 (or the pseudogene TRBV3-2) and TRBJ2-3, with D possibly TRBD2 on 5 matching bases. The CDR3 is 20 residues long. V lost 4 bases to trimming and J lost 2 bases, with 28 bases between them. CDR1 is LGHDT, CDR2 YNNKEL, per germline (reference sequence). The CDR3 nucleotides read TGTGCCAGCAGCCCGCCGGTTAGACTACCCGAATCAAAGTACACAGATACGCAGTATTTT. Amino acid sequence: CASSPPVRLPESKYTDTQYF.

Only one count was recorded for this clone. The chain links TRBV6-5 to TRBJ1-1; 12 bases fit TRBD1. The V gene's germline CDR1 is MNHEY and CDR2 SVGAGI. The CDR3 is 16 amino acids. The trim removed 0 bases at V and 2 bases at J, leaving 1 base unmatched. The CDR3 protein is CASSYSGQGANTEAFF. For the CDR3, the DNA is TGTGCCAGCAGTTACTCGGGACAGGGGGCCAACACTGAAGCTTTCTTT.

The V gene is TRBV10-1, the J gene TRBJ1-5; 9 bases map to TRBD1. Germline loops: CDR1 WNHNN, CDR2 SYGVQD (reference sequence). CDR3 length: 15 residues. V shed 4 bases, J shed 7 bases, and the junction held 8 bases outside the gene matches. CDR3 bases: TGCGCCAGCAGTGTTCCGGGACAGGGTCCCCAGCCCCAGCATTTT. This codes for CASSVPGQGPQPQHF.

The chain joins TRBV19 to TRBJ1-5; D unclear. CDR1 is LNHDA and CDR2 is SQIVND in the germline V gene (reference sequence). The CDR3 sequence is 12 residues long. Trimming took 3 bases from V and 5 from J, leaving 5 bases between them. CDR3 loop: CASSILDQPQHF. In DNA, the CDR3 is TGTGCCAGTAGTATTCTCGATCAGCCCCAGCATTTT.

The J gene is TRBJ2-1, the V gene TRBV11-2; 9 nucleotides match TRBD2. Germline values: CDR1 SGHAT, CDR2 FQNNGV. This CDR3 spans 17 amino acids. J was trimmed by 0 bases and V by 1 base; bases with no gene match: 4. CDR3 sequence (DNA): TGTGCCAGCAGCTTAGGCGGGAGGGGCTACTCCTACAATGAGCAGTTCTTC. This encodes CASSLGGRGYSYNEQFF.

CDR3 in amino acids: CASSPGQGRLGEQYF. The CDR3 coding sequence is TGTGCCAGCAGCCCCGGTCAGGGGCGCTTGGGCGAGCAGTACTTC. The genes are TRBV7-8 and TRBJ2-7; weak D call: TRBD1 (6 bases). From germline, CDR1 is SGHVS and CDR2 FQNEAQ. The CDR3 is 15 residues long. The germline V and J ends were trimmed by 5 bases and 6 bases, with 20 bases remaining between them.

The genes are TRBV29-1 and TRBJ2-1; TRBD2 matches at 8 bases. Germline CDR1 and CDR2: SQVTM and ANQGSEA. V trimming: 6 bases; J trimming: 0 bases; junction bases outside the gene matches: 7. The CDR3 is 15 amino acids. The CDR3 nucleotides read TGCAGCGTCCTAGCGGGCGACAGCTCCTACAATGAGCAGTTCTTC. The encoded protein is CSVLAGDSSYNEQFF.

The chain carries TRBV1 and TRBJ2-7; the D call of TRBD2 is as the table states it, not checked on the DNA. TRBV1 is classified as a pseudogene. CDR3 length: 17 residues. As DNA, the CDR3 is TGCACCAGCAGCCCCCCCCCAGGAGCGGGAGGAACCTACGAGCAGTACTTC. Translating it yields CTSSPPPGAGGTYEQYF.

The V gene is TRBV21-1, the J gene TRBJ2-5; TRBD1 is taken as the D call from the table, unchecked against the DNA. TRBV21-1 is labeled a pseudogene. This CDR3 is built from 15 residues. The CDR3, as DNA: TGTGCCAGCAGCAAGGATAGGGGCAGGCAAGAGACCCAGTACTTC. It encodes CASSKDRGRQETQYF.

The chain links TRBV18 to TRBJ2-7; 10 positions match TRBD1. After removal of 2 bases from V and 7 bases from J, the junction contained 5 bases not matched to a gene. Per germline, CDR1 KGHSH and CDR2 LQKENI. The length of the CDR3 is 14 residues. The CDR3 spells CASSPGTGDIEQYF. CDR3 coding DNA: TGTGCCAGCTCACCAGGGACAGGGGATATAGAGCAGTACTTC.

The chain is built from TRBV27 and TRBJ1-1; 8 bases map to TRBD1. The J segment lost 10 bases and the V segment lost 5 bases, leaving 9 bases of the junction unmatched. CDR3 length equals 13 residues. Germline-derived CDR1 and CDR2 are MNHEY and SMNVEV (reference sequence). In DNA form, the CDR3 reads TGTGCCAGCAGTCCGGTACGACAGGGGATAGCTTTCTTT. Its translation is CASSPVRQGIAFF.

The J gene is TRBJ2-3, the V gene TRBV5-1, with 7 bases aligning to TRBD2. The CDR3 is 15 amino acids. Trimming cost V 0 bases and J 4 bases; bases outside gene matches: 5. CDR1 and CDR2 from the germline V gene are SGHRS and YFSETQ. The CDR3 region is CASSLEGRAPDTQYF. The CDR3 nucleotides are TGCGCCAGCAGCTTGGAGGGGAGGGCCCCAGATACGCAGTATTTT.